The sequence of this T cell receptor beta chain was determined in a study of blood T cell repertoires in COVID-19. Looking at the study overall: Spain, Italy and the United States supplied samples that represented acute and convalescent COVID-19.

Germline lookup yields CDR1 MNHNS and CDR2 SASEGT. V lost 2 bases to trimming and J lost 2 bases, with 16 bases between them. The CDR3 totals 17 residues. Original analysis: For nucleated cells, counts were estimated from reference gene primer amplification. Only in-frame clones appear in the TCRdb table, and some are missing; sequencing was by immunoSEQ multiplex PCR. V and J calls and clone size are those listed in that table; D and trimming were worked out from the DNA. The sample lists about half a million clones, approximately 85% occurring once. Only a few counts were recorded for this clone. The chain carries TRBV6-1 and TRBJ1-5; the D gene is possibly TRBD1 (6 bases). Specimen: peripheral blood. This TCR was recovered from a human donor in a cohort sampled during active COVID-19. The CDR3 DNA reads TGTGCCAGCAGTGAATCCCGAGCACACAGGGGCAATCAGCCCCAGCATTTT. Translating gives CASSESRAHRGNQPQHF.